This T cell receptor beta chain was captured in a study of identical twins. The V segment lost 3 bases and the J segment 15 bases; nucleotides outside the gene matches: 16. Germline V gene data show CDR1 as SGHDN and CDR2 as FVKESK. This CDR3 contains 15 residues. TCRdb processed the 5' RACE reads anew with MiXCR; each CDR3 protein has one entry. The sample lists hundreds of thousands of distinct CDR3 sequences; more than 6.5% were seen once. This sample also appeared in a second study, on yellow fever vaccine responses in identical twins.

The sample consisted of PBMCs. The chain has TRBV14 and TRBJ2-1; 8 nucleotides align to TRBD2. The source is a woman aged 18-29 years in good health. The DNA for the CDR3 is TGTGCCAGCAGCCAGTTCCCAGAAGCGGGAGAGTTTCCGTTCTTC. It specifies CASSQFPEAGEFPFF. The whole variable domain, remainder taken from reference TRBV14 and TRBJ2-1, is EAGVTQFPSHSVIEKGQTVTLRCDPISGHDNLYWYRRVMGKEIKFLLHFVKESKQDESGMPNNRFLAERTGGTYSTLKVQPAELEDSGVYFCASSQFPEAGEFPFFGPGTRLTVL.